These 16 T cell receptor beta chains were sequenced from one sample in a study of blood T cells in healthy people across ages. Together with a sample-barcoded 5' primer, a J-beta primer mix was included in a second PCR lasting about 7 to 12 cycles. Via MiXCR, TCRdb re-called the 5' RACE reads, giving one row per CDR3 protein. The repertoire holds about 760,000 distinct CDR3 sequences, with around 25% as singletons. The same sample was also used in a study of T cells of mothers and their children.

The specimen was blood. These receptors were taken from a boy between 5 and 17 years old in good health.

This clonotype was counted only a few times. The V gene is TRBV7-9, the J gene TRBJ2-5, with D tentatively TRBD2 (7 bases). The J call may not be correct, given that the DNA end is closer to TRBJ2-7. The germline V gene has CDR1 SEHNR and CDR2 FQNEAQ (reference sequence). The CDR3 has 15 residues. The CDR3 here is CASSLLEGGPDEQYF. The CDR3 DNA reads as TGTGCCAGCAGCCTCCTTGAGGGGGGGCCTGACGAGCAGTACTTC.

A few counts support this clonotype. The CDR3 reads CASSPLPGQGADTQYF. The CDR3 nucleotides read TGTGCCAGCAGCCCACTACCGGGACAGGGGGCAGATACGCAGTATTTT. This chain links TRBV7-8 with TRBJ2-3, with 11 positions matching TRBD1. The length of the CDR3 is 16 residues. V trimming: 5 bases; J trimming: 4 bases; junction bases outside the gene matches: 8. Germline lookup yields CDR1 SGHVS and CDR2 FQNEAQ.

This clonotype was seen a handful of times. This chain links TRBV21-1 with TRBJ2-5; the tabulated D call, TRBD2, remains unverified against the DNA. TRBV21-1 is noted as a pseudogene. The CDR3 loop spans 17 amino acids. CDR3: CASSNRAQLGLKETQYF. As DNA, the CDR3 is TGTGCCAGCAGCAACCGGGCCCAACTTGGGCTAAAAGAGACCCAGTACTTC.

This clonotype was seen more than once but under ten times. The chain has TRBV29-1 and TRBJ2-1, with 11 bases fitting TRBD2. The V and J ends lost 3 bases and 8 bases, in that order; junction bases with no gene match: 6. Germline loops: CDR1 SQVTM, CDR2 ANQGSEA. This CDR3 has 14 amino acids. The chain's CDR3 is CSVDSGRALYEQFF. The CDR3 DNA sequence: TGCAGCGTTGATAGCGGGAGGGCCCTCTATGAGCAGTTCTTC.

The chain uses TRBV29-1 and TRBJ1-5; no reliable D call. V lost 5 bases and J 3 bases, leaving 8 bases between the germline ends. CDR1 is SQVTM and CDR2 is ANQGSEA in the germline V gene. This CDR3 comprises 12 residues. CDR3 sequence: CSVSTNNQPQHF. In DNA, the CDR3 is TGCAGCGTTAGTACAAACAATCAGCCCCAGCATTTT.

The chain uses TRBV20-1 and TRBJ2-5; the match to TRBD1 covers 9 bases. This CDR3 comprises 14 residues. V lost 6 bases, J lost 5 bases, and 10 bases stayed unmatched. CDR1 DFQATT and CDR2 SNEGSKA come from the germline V gene (reference sequence). CDR3 amino acids: CSARSDRGGETQYF. Written as DNA, the CDR3 is TGCAGTGCCCGCTCGGACAGGGGTGGGGAGACCCAGTACTTC.

This clonotype occurred a few times. V is TRBV15 and J is TRBJ1-3; possibly TRBD1 for D (5 bases). CDR3 length equals 16 residues. V was clipped by 0 bases and J by 7 bases, with 16 bases between them. Germline V gene sequence: CDR1 LNHNV, CDR2 YYDKDF (reference sequence). The CDR3: CATSRDGGISGNTIYF. As DNA, the CDR3 is TGTGCCACCAGCAGAGATGGGGGAATTAGTGGGAACACCATATATTTT.

The chain uses TRBV5-1 and TRBJ2-5, with D maybe TRBD2 (6 bases). This CDR3 comprises 15 residues. The ends were cut back, 1 base at V and 2 bases at J, with 12 bases in the middle. CDR1 and CDR2 (germline): SGHRS, YFSETQ. CDR3 in DNA: TGCGCCAGCAGCTTGTGGGGGGAGATTCAAGAGACCCAGTACTTC. This codes for CASSLWGEIQETQYF.

This clonotype has only a few counts. This chain links TRBV5-1 with TRBJ2-7; a possible D gene is TRBD2 (5 bases). With 4 bases removed from V and 2 bases from J, the gap between germline ends came to 19 bases. Germline-derived CDR1 and CDR2 are SGHRS and YFSETQ. This CDR3 contains 16 residues. The CDR3 protein is CASSAGLPKETYEQYF. CDR3 bases: TGCGCCAGCAGCGCCGGACTTCCGAAGGAGACCTACGAGCAGTACTTC.

This clonotype was counted a few times. The rearrangement joins TRBV29-1 to TRBJ1-1, with D possibly being TRBD1 (6 bases). Germline lookup yields CDR1 SQVTM and CDR2 ANQGSEA. This CDR3 spans 14 amino acids. The V end was cut by 3 bases, the J end by 1 base, with 12 bases between. The CDR3 nucleotides are TGCAGCGTTGAGGTACAGGGAACGAACACTGAAGCTTTCTTT. Protein product: CSVEVQGTNTEAFF.

Only a few counts were recorded for this clonotype. The junction shows a germline mismatch at one end, possibly a read error. CDR3 in amino acids: CAIRNGQDDLNF. The CDR3 region has the DNA TGTGCCATCAGGAACGGACAAGACGATCTTAACTTC. This sequence joins TRBV10-3 and TRBJ1-2, with D maybe TRBD1 (5 bases). Germline V gene lookup returns CDR1 ENHRY and CDR2 SYGVKD. The CDR3 extends over 12 amino acids.

The V and J genes are TRBV6-2 or TRBV6-3 and TRBJ1-1; TRBD1 might be the D (5 bases). Trimming removed 8 bases at V and 3 bases at J, with 10 bases between. Looked up from germline, CDR1 is MNHEY and CDR2 is SVGEGT. The CDR3 length is 12 residues. The CDR3 region has the DNA TGTGCCAGCGTCGCGGGGGACACTGAAGCTTTCTTT. Residues: CASVAGDTEAFF.

The sample holds a few counts of this clonotype. This chain links TRBV2 with TRBJ2-5; 10 bases agree with TRBD2. Germline CDR1 reads SNHLY; CDR2 reads FYNNEI. The CDR3 has 18 amino acids. The ends lost 3 bases at V and 5 bases at J; junction bases unmatched: 15. CDR3 DNA: TGTGCCAGCAGTGATAAGCTAGCGGGAGCCTCACGCGAGGAGACCCAGTACTTC. It yields the protein CASSDKLAGASREETQYF.

This clonotype has a handful of counts. The chain combines TRBV9 with TRBJ1-2; 10 bases line up with TRBD1. This CDR3 contains 16 residues. Germline CDR1 is SGDLS and CDR2 is YYNGEE. The V gene end was trimmed by 2 bases and the J gene end by 0 bases; junction bases not matched to a gene: 4. CDR3 residues: CASSVTGGVPNYGYTF. The CDR3 DNA reads as TGTGCCAGCAGCGTGACAGGGGGCGTCCCTAACTATGGCTACACCTTC.

J is TRBJ1-2 and V is TRBV29-1; weak D call: TRBD1 (5 bases). CDR1 and CDR2 (germline): SQVTM, ANQGSEA. The CDR3 sequence is 12 residues long. Trimming removed 7 bases from V and 5 bases from J, with 14 bases in between. The CDR3 bases are TGCAGCGGAAAGACAGCGCCTTATGGCTACACCTTC. Translating gives CSGKTAPYGYTF.

This sequence joins TRBV28 and TRBJ1-5; D unclear. The V and J ends lost 5 bases and 4 bases respectively, with 18 bases between them. This CDR3 spans 16 amino acids. The germline V gene encodes CDR1 MDHEN and CDR2 SYDVKM. CDR3 amino acids: CASSPRRSGVNQPQHF. CDR3 in DNA: TGTGCCAGCAGTCCCAGGAGGAGTGGAGTAAATCAGCCCCAGCATTTT.